The rows below give T cell receptor beta chains drawn from one sample of a study of CD8+ T cells in alopecia areata. Profiled with immunoSEQ multiplex PCR; TCRdb holds only in-frame clones, not every one. Of some 180,000 clones in the sample, 40% to 55% are singletons; the top ten hold over 9.5%. The starting material was CD8+ T cells sorted from blood, obtained at week 52, from a patient treated with tofacitinib. Receptors were obtained from a human donor with alopecia areata. Each CDR3 is given with its conserved first and last residue. Fields, in order: D gene, J gene, V gene, clone size, CDR3 DNA, CDR3 protein. The D gene is left open where the match is weak. Clone size is not always given. Where it is, it says once, few, many or a class for expanded clones.

.,TRBJ2-3,TRBV11-2,few,TGTGCCAGCAGCTTAGACGGGGGCGCGACAGATACGCAGTATTTT,CASSLDGGATDTQYF
.,TRBJ2-1,TRBV4-1,.,TGCGCCAGCAGCCAAGATGGCGGGGGCCCCTCCTACAATGAGCAGTTCTTC,CASSQDGGGPSYNEQFF
.,TRBJ2-2,TRBV4-3,.,TGCGCCAGCAGCCAAGAAAGGGGCAGGGTAAACACCGGGGAGCTGTTTTTT,CASSQERGRVNTGELFF
.,TRBJ1-6,TRBV5-6,many,TGTGCCAGCAGCTTGGTGCCGGGAACCTCACCCCTCCACTTT,CASSLVPGTSPLHF
.,TRBJ2-2,TRBV6-5,.,TGTGCCAGCAGTTACGTAGTAGGCACCGGGGAGCTGTTTTTT,CASSYVVGTGELFF
TRBD1,TRBJ1-2,TRBV2,.,TGTGCCAGCCTAGGACAGGAGTTTAACTATGGCTACACCTTC,CASLGQEFNYGYTF
TRBD1,TRBJ1-4,TRBV27,.,TGTGCCAGCAGTTCCGACAGGGTGGGCGAAAAACTGTTTTTT,CASSSDRVGEKLFF
TRBD1,TRBJ1-1,TRBV7-3,few,TGTGCCAGCAGCTTAACCGGGACAGGGCGCGGCACTGAAGCTTTCTTT,CASSLTGTGRGTEAFF
.,TRBJ2-5,TRBV4-3,.,TGCGCCAGCAGCCATGATTTCGGGGGTGCAGAGACCCAGTACTTC,CASSHDFGGAETQYF
.,TRBJ1-2,TRBV11-2,.,TGTGCCAGCAGCTTAGGACAGGACAACTATGGCTACACCTTC,CASSLGQDNYGYTF
.,TRBJ1-1,TRBV7-9,few,TGTGCCAGCAGCTTATCAGAGGGGAACACTGAAGCTTTCTTT,CASSLSEGNTEAFF
TRBD1,TRBJ1-2,TRBV13,.,TGTGCCAGCAGCCCAAGGACAGGGCCTCTCTTAGATGGCTACACCTTC,CASSPRTGPLLDGYTF
TRBD2,TRBJ2-1,TRBV6-5,.,TGTGCCAGCAGTTACTCCGGGGGGGCCGGGAATGAGCAGTTCTTC,CASSYSGGAGNEQFF
TRBD2,TRBJ2-1,TRBV5-4,.,TGTGCCAGCAGCTTGGACGCTAGCGGGGAGTACAATGAGCAGTTCTTC,CASSLDASGEYNEQFF
.,TRBJ2-6,TRBV4-1,few,TGCGCCAGCAGCCAAGATAACTCTCGTGGTGCCGGGGCCAACGTCCTGACTTTC,CASSQDNSRGAGANVLTF
TRBD1,TRBJ1-1,TRBV18,few,TGTGCCAGCTCACCACGGACAGGGACGATGAACACTGAAGCTTTCTTT,CASSPRTGTMNTEAFF
.,TRBJ2-7,TRBV7-9,.,TGTGCCGCAGGTCCGCCCTACGAGCAGTACTTC,CAAGPPYEQYF
TRBD2,TRBJ2-1,TRBV7-9,.,TGTGCCAGCAGCCAAGAGCGGGGGGGCTACAATGAGCAGTTCTTC,CASSQERGGYNEQFF
.,TRBJ1-2,TRBV25-1,.,TGTGCCAGCAGTGGAGTATCCTCTGGCTACACCTTC,CASSGVSSGYTF